Listed here are 32 T cell receptor beta chains from one sample, sequenced in a study of shared clonotypes between healthy human individuals. The naive CD8 population came from CD45RO-negative cells selected for CCR7, without terminally differentiated effector memory CD45RA+ cells. Measured with immunoSEQ multiplex PCR; TCRdb has only the in-frame clones, and not every one. The table has some 2,000,000 clones, roughly 94% seen once. Sequencing used naive CD8+ T cells sorted from blood. These receptors originate from a man aged 18-30 years in good health.

This rearrangement joins TRBV5-1 to TRBJ2-2; 14 bases line up with TRBD2. The trim removed 0 bases at V and 5 bases at J, leaving 9 bases unmatched. CDR1 and CDR2 from the germline V gene are SGHRS and YFSETQ. The CDR3 extends over 19 amino acids. The CDR3 reads CASSLDPTSGGAGTGELFF. The CDR3 DNA reads TGCGCCAGCAGCTTGGACCCGACTAGCGGGGGGGCCGGGACCGGGGAGCTGTTTTTT. Filled out from reference TRBV5-1 and TRBJ2-2, the complete variable domain reads KAGVTQTPRYLIKTRGQQVTLSCSPISGHRSVSWYQQTPGQGLQFLFEYFSETQRNKGNFPGRFSGRQFSNSRSEMNVSTLELGDSALYLCASSLDPTSGGAGTGELFFGEGSRLTVL.

The chain carries TRBV6-7 and TRBJ2-7; D call uncertain. TRBV6-7 is assigned to the ORF class and has an uncertain function. With 10 bases removed from V and 5 bases from J, the gap between germline ends came to 15 bases. The CDR3 loop spans 12 amino acids. The CDR3 bases are TGTGCCACCCTTTTCGTCGCGCACGAGCAGTACTTC. Translating gives CATLFVAHEQYF.

With regard to this clone: Other nucleotide sequences from this sample produce the same CDR3. The V and J genes are TRBV29-1 and TRBJ2-7; D gene ambiguous. Trimming pared 5 bases from V and 2 bases from J, leaving 13 bases between. There are 13 residues in the CDR3. Germline loops: CDR1 SQVTM, CDR2 ANQGSEA. CDR3 loop: CSVRAGGTYEQYF. In DNA, the CDR3 is TGCAGCGTTCGAGCAGGCGGTACCTACGAGCAGTACTTC.

The chain carries TRBV2 and TRBJ2-1, with 8 bases identical to TRBD1. The CDR3 spans 15 residues. Germline loops: CDR1 SNHLY, CDR2 FYNNEI. With 6 bases clipped from V and 5 bases from J, the junction kept 9 bases outside the gene matches. The chain's CDR3 is CASRPTGGLNNEQFF. CDR3 nucleotides: TGTGCCAGCAGACCTACAGGGGGTCTCAACAATGAGCAGTTCTTC.

The chain carries TRBV10-3 and TRBJ2-7; 9 bases fit TRBD2. V was pared by 7 bases and J by 3 bases, with 4 bases of the junction left unmatched. The germline V gene has CDR1 ENHRY and CDR2 SYGVKD. The CDR3 loop spans 13 amino acids. This chain's CDR3 is CAIKREVSYEQYF. The CDR3 coding sequence is TGTGCCATCAAGCGGGAGGTAAGCTACGAGCAGTACTTC.

The rearrangement uses TRBV28 and TRBJ1-5; TRBD1 matches 8 bases. The CDR3 runs to 16 residues. The germline gives CDR1 MDHEN, CDR2 SYDVKM. The junction had 10 bases not matched to a gene; V was cut back by 5 bases and J by 4 bases. The CDR3 bases are TGTGCCAGCAGTCTTACCCCAACAGGGGGGAATCAGCCCCAGCATTTT. It yields the protein CASSLTPTGGNQPQHF.

The V call is TRBV5-6, the J call TRBJ2-3; tentatively, D is TRBD1 or TRBD2 (6 bases each). CDR1 is SGHDT and CDR2 is YYEEEE in the germline V gene. V lost 4 bases, J lost 3 bases, and 24 bases lay in between. This CDR3 has 18 amino acids. The CDR3 nucleotides read TGTGCCAGCAGCCCGGGGGCCTCTGCCGAACTTTGGACAGATACGCAGTATTTT. Protein sequence: CASSPGASAELWTDTQYF. Filled out from reference TRBV5-6 and TRBJ2-3, the complete variable domain reads DAGVTQSPTHLIKTRGQQVTLRCSPKSGHDTVSWYQQALGQGPQFIFQYYEEEERQRGNFPDRFSGHQFPNYSSELNVNALLLGDSALYLCASSPGASAELWTDTQYFGPGTRLTVL.

The gene calls are TRBV6-6 and TRBJ2-1, with TRBD2 matching 11 bases. V was pared by 5 bases and J by 5 bases, with 8 bases of the junction left unmatched. Germline V gives CDR1 MNHNY, CDR2 SVGAGI (reference sequence). This CDR3 comprises 16 residues. Here the CDR3 DNA reads TGTGCCAGCAGTGGTAGCGGGGGGGGTACCCACAATGAGCAGTTCTTC. Translated: CASSGSGGGTHNEQFF.

The V gene is TRBV28, the J gene TRBJ2-7, with 8 positions matching TRBD1. The germline V gene has CDR1 MDHEN and CDR2 SYDVKM. The CDR3 runs 14 residues. V shed 6 bases, J shed 3 bases, and the junction held 7 bases outside the gene matches. The CDR3, as DNA: TGTGCCAGCAGAATAGGACAGGGACACTACGAGCAGTACTTC. This sequence encodes CASRIGQGHYEQYF.

About this clone: The same CDR3 arises from other DNA sequences in this sample as well. The chain joins TRBV9 to TRBJ1-2; no reliable D call. Per germline, CDR1 SGDLS and CDR2 YYNGEE. The CDR3 sequence is 15 residues long. Trimming left V 1 base short and J 0 bases short, with 10 bases between. The CDR3 loop is CASSVTGTANYGYTF. CDR3 in DNA: TGTGCCAGCAGCGTAACGGGCACAGCTAACTATGGCTACACCTTC. Together with reference TRBV9 and TRBJ1-2, the CDR3 gives the full variable domain: DSGVTQTPKHLITATGQRVTLRCSPRSGDLSVYWYQQSLDQGLQFLIQYYNGEERAKGNILERFSAQQFPDLHSELNLSSLELGDSALYFCASSVTGTANYGYTFGSGTRLTVV.

This clone has only a few counts. The gene calls are TRBV2 and TRBJ1-3; D gene unclear. Germline V gene sequence: CDR1 SNHLY, CDR2 FYNNEI. This CDR3 contains 11 residues. Trimming stripped 4 bases from V and 4 bases from J, with 2 bases between. CDR3 in amino acids: CASSGGNTIYF. CDR3 sequence (DNA): TGTGCCAGCAGTGGGGGAAACACCATATATTTT.

V is TRBV4-1 and J is TRBJ1-1; no clear D gene. This CDR3 comprises 15 residues. The V end lost 1 base, the J end lost 1 base, and 10 bases lay between the germline ends. In germline, CDR1 is MGHRA, CDR2 YSYEKL. The CDR3, as DNA: TGCGCCAGCAGCCAAGGTCAACTTACGAACACTGAAGCTTTCTTT. Encoded protein: CASSQGQLTNTEAFF.

Comments on this clone: This CDR3 is also generated by other DNA sequences in the sample. The chain links TRBV6-1 to TRBJ2-7; maybe TRBD2 (5 bases). Per germline, CDR1 MNHNS and CDR2 SASEGT. V was clipped by 1 base and J by 0 bases, with 10 bases between them. CDR3 length: 15 amino acids. The CDR3 region is CASSEGRGSSYEQYF. The CDR3 DNA reads as TGTGCCAGCAGTGAAGGTCGGGGAAGCTCCTACGAGCAGTACTTC.

The chain links TRBV4-3 to TRBJ2-5; no definite D call. The CDR3 has 15 residues. The ends were cut back, 4 bases at V and 5 bases at J, with 17 bases in the middle. Germline loops: CDR1 LGHNA, CDR2 YSLEER. The CDR3 here is CASSRILLGSETQYF. The CDR3 DNA reads as TGCGCCAGCAGCCGTATACTATTGGGCTCTGAGACCCAGTACTTC.

The rearrangement uses TRBV19 and TRBJ2-7; a weak D match, TRBD1 (7 bases). The CDR3 extends over 15 amino acids. Germline V CDR1 and CDR2: LNHDA, SQIVND (reference sequence). The V end was cut by 5 bases, the J end by 6 bases, with 20 bases between. The CDR3 coding sequence is TGTGCCAGTAGTCCCAGACAGGGACTTCCTCCCGAGCAGTACTTC. Encoded protein: CASSPRQGLPPEQYF.

The chain uses TRBV5-4 and TRBJ2-5, with 7 bases identical to TRBD2. Germline CDR1 reads SGHNT; CDR2 reads YYREEE (reference sequence). V dropped 0 bases and J dropped 0; count of bases not matched to a gene: 5. CDR3 length: 16 amino acids. The CDR3 here is CASSLVGGPNQETQYF. CDR3 in DNA: TGTGCCAGCAGCTTGGTGGGAGGGCCGAACCAAGAGACCCAGTACTTC.

The count of this clone is one. Other nucleotide sequences from this sample produce the same CDR3. The rearrangement links TRBV13 to TRBJ2-7; D is undetermined. Germline CDR1 and CDR2: PRHDT and FYEKMQ (reference sequence). Trimming left V 5 bases short and J 0 bases short, with 8 bases between. CDR3 size: 13 residues. CDR3 DNA sequence: TGTGCCAGCAGCCCGAGAAGCTCCTACGAGCAGTACTTC. Translation: CASSPRSSYEQYF.

With regard to this clone: A read error may account for a junction end that differs from germline. The chain employs TRBV5-1 and TRBJ2-7; tentatively, D is TRBD2 (5 bases). Per germline, CDR1 SGHRS and CDR2 YFSETQ. This CDR3 comprises 14 residues. In DNA form, the CDR3 reads TGCGCCAGCACCTTGGGAGAAGGATCCTACGAGCAGTACTTC. Translation gives CASTLGEGSYEQYF.

The V and J genes are TRBV9 and TRBJ1-1; tentative D call: TRBD1 (6 bases). V gave up 3 bases and J gave up 4 bases, with 16 bases separating them. This CDR3 contains 15 residues. The germline gives CDR1 SGDLS, CDR2 YYNGEE. CDR3 region: CASSGTGLVSTEAFF. The CDR3 DNA sequence: TGTGCCAGCAGCGGAACAGGGTTGGTTAGCACTGAAGCTTTCTTT. Variable domain in full (rest from reference TRBV9 and TRBJ1-1): DSGVTQTPKHLITATGQRVTLRCSPRSGDLSVYWYQQSLDQGLQFLIQYYNGEERAKGNILERFSAQQFPDLHSELNLSSLELGDSALYFCASSGTGLVSTEAFFGQGTRLTVV.

As for this clone: Other DNA sequences in the sample encode the same CDR3. V gene TRBV5-4 combines with J gene TRBJ2-7, with D unresolved. V was pared by 0 bases and J by 2 bases, with 6 bases between. The germline gives CDR1 SGHNT, CDR2 YYREEE (reference sequence). CDR3 size: 13 residues. The CDR3: CASSLDQTYEQYF. Written as DNA, the CDR3 is TGTGCCAGCAGCTTGGACCAGACCTACGAGCAGTACTTC.

The chain is built from TRBV7-9 and TRBJ1-2; D remains unclear. Per the germline V gene, CDR1 is SEHNR and CDR2 is FQNEAQ (reference sequence). The V and J ends lost 5 bases and 13 bases respectively, with 17 bases between them. The CDR3 runs to 12 residues. CDR3 protein: CASSHIEVLSTF. The CDR3 DNA is TGTGCCAGCAGCCATATTGAGGTATTGAGCACCTTC.

This clone came up once. The rearrangement joins TRBV6-1 to TRBJ2-7; 7 bases align to TRBD1. The germline CDR1 and CDR2 sequences are MNHNS and SASEGT. This CDR3 region has 14 residues. With 6 bases clipped from V and 0 bases from J, the junction kept 5 bases outside the gene matches. In nucleotides, the CDR3 is TGTGCCAGCAGACCCCGGGACAGCTCCTACGAGCAGTACTTC. This codes for CASRPRDSSYEQYF.

This chain connects TRBV7-9 to TRBJ1-5; the D gene is possibly TRBD1 (5 bases). Germline V CDR1 and CDR2: SEHNR, FQNEAQ (reference sequence). The germline V and J ends were trimmed by 5 bases and 7 bases, with 9 bases remaining between them. The CDR3 spans 12 residues. As DNA, the CDR3 is TGTGCCAGCAGCCACTCAGGGCAGCCCCAGCATTTT. Translating gives CASSHSGQPQHF.

V usage is TRBV19 and J usage is TRBJ1-2; D might be TRBD1 (6 bases). The CDR3 has 15 residues. CDR1 and CDR2 (germline): LNHDA, SQIVND (reference sequence). The V end lost 5 bases, the J end lost 1 base, and 14 bases lay between the germline ends. Written as DNA, the CDR3 is TGTGCCAGTAGTTACGGCACAGGGAGTAACTATGGCTACACCTTC. As protein: CASSYGTGSNYGYTF.

The chain employs TRBV25-1 and TRBJ2-7, with D perhaps being TRBD1 or TRBD2 (5 bases each). Trimming pared 7 bases from V and 3 bases from J, leaving 19 bases between. The CDR3 spans 15 residues. Looked up from germline, CDR1 is MGHDK and CDR2 is SYGVNS. The CDR3 loop reads CASIHTIGTGYEQYF. In DNA form, the CDR3 reads TGTGCCAGCATCCATACCATCGGGACCGGCTACGAGCAGTACTTC.

In the case of this clone: At one of its ends the junction is not consistent with the germline gene, which may arise from a read error. This sequence joins TRBV28 and TRBJ1-2; weak D call: TRBD1 (6 bases). This CDR3 region has 15 residues. CDR1 and CDR2 from the germline V gene are MDHEN and SYDVKM. Here the CDR3 DNA reads TGTGCCAGCACTTTATTGGGGGCTGAAGACTATGGCTACACCTTC. It is translated as CASTLLGAEDYGYTF.

The chain employs TRBV2 and TRBJ1-5, with a weak D call TRBD1 (6 bases). V dropped 2 bases and J dropped 2 bases, with 7 bases sitting between them. This CDR3 has 14 residues. Germline V lookup: CDR1 SNHLY, CDR2 FYNNEI. CDR3 amino acids: CASSERQGNQPQHF. For the CDR3, the DNA is TGTGCCAGCAGTGAACGACAGGGCAATCAGCCCCAGCATTTT.

The chain joins TRBV9 to TRBJ1-1, with 7 nucleotides matching TRBD1. The germline V gene has CDR1 SGDLS and CDR2 YYNGEE. There are 16 residues in the CDR3. The J segment lost 3 bases and the V segment lost 4 bases, leaving 12 bases of the junction unmatched. For the CDR3, the DNA is TGTGCCAGCAGCTTACGACCTGGGACAGCCGACACTGAAGCTTTCTTT. Protein product: CASSLRPGTADTEAFF.

This chain links TRBV6-5 with TRBJ1-1; D remains ambiguous. The length of the CDR3 is 15 residues. Germline loops: CDR1 MNHEY, CDR2 SVGAGI. Trimming removed 0 bases at V and 3 bases at J, with 11 bases between. CDR3 amino acids: CASSYSSSGDTEAFF. In nucleotides, the CDR3 is TGTGCCAGCAGTTACTCGAGTTCTGGGGACACTGAAGCTTTCTTT.

The rearrangement joins TRBV7-9 to TRBJ2-1, with 13 positions matching TRBD2. The CDR3 is made up of 18 amino acids. The ends lost 2 bases at V and 4 bases at J; junction bases unmatched: 8. Germline CDR1 SEHNR, CDR2 FQNEAQ (reference sequence). CDR3 amino acids: CASSLNAALAGGYNEQFF. The CDR3 bases are TGTGCCAGCAGCTTAAACGCCGCACTAGCGGGGGGGTACAATGAGCAGTTCTTC.

This clone was observed a single time. A junction end diverges from the germline sequence, so it may reflect a read error. The chain has TRBV14 and TRBJ1-1; no firm D call. This CDR3 is built from 12 residues. CDR1 SGHDN and CDR2 FVKESK come from the germline V gene. CDR3 DNA: TGTGCCAGCAGGCAAGGTGGCACTGAAGCTTTCTTT. It is translated as CASRQGGTEAFF. The full variable domain, in which reference TRBV14 and TRBJ1-1 provide the parts outside the CDR3, is EAGVTQFPSHSVIEKGQTVTLRCDPISGHDNLYWYRRVMGKEIKFLLHFVKESKQDESGMPNNRFLAERTGGTYSTLKVQPAELEDSGVYFCASRQGGTEAFFGQGTRLTVV.

This clone was seen only once. CDR3 sequence: CASSLGLDPYEQYF. CDR3 coding DNA: TGTGCCAGCAGCTTGGGACTTGATCCCTACGAGCAGTACTTC. The chain combines TRBV5-4 with TRBJ2-7; D gene ambiguous. CDR3 length equals 14 residues. Trimming left V 0 bases short and J 2 bases short, with 9 bases between. Germline-derived CDR1 and CDR2 are SGHNT and YYREEE (reference sequence).